What follows describes a single T cell receptor beta chain. The antigen remains unidentified. Germline CDR1 and CDR2: SGHRS and YFSETQ. Trimming left V 7 bases short and J 2 bases short, with 17 bases between. The CDR3 is made up of 15 amino acids. One entry per CDR3 protein, called by TCRdb with MiXCR from the reads. The sample yields about 740,000 distinct CDR3 sequences, roughly 36% seen once. The data are from a study of T cell repertoires in cytomegalovirus infection. Study-level information: Public TCR beta signatures were indicative of both CMV infection and a matching HLA type. Study-level findings and limits: Of the TCR beta families, the public ones yielded a cumulative frequency that identified carriers of CMV plus the relevant HLA. CMV-specific TCR beta clonotypes restricted by HLA-C dominated the ex vivo response.

The TCR comes from a human donor in good health (CMV status not recorded). Some clones in this sample may be carry-over from other donors' samples. The chain recombines TRBV5-1 with TRBJ2-3, with a tentative D call TRBD1 (6 bases). The sequenced material came from PBMCs. The CDR3 is CASSGRGNVTDTQYF. CDR3 nucleotide sequence: TGCGCCAGCTCCGGAAGGGGGAATGTCACAGATACGCAGTATTTT.